This T cell receptor (beta chain) is from a study of blood T cell repertoires in COVID-19. Using immunoSEQ multiplex PCR, the repertoire was profiled, and TCRdb retains in-frame clones only, with some absent. The profile covers around 190,000 clones, with roughly 82% appearing a single time and less than 9.5% taken by the ten largest. Germline V CDR1 and CDR2: SGHVS, FNYEAQ. V shed 1 base, J shed 4 bases, and the junction held 9 bases outside the gene matches. There are 16 residues in the CDR3. This TCR derives from a woman in her sixties or seventies with COVID-19, enrolled during active disease. Sequences were obtained from peripheral blood. The gene calls are TRBV7-6 and TRBJ2-5, with 7 positions matching TRBD2. The CDR3 DNA reads TGTGCCAGCAGCTTAGTTCGGAGCAGGGAGGGAGAGACCCAGTACTTC. Protein product: CASSLVRSREGETQYF.